Below, 4 T cell receptor beta chains from the same sample are listed, as sequenced in a study of blood T cell repertoires in COVID-19. Generated by immunoSEQ multiplex PCR, the TCRdb table keeps only in-frame clones and is missing some. Here the sample spans about 270,000 clones, approximately 90% being singletons. What was sequenced was PBMCs or T cells enriched from blood (not recorded which). The receptors derive from a woman aged 55-69 years in a cohort exposed to, infected with or recovered from COVID-19 (not recorded which).

The table lists this clone with a few counts. CDR3 loop: CATSDSGGATLEAFF. CDR3 DNA: TGTGCCACCAGTGATTCTGGGGGGGCCACGCTCGAAGCTTTCTTT. This sequence joins TRBV24-1 and TRBJ1-1; D may be TRBD1 (6 bases). The CDR3 spans 15 residues. Germline V gene data show CDR1 as KGHDR and CDR2 as SFDVKD. The germline V and J ends were trimmed by 2 bases and 8 bases, with 17 bases remaining between them.

The chain uses TRBV6-2 or TRBV6-3 and TRBJ2-3; 10 nucleotides agree with TRBD2. Germline CDR1 MNHEY, CDR2 SVGEGT. V was clipped by 2 bases and J by 5 bases; unmatched bases: 13. The CDR3 totals 18 residues. In nucleotides, the CDR3 is TGTGCCAGCAGTTACCCGAGAGTAGCGGGAGGTGGGGAAGATACGCAGTATTTT. This encodes CASSYPRVAGGGEDTQYF.

The V and J genes are TRBV28 and TRBJ2-1; a weak D match, TRBD1 (6 bases). V lost 4 bases, J lost 12 bases, and 10 bases lay in between. CDR1 MDHEN and CDR2 SYDVKM come from the germline V gene. The CDR3 spans 11 residues. The CDR3 spells CASSWGPGQFF. The CDR3, as DNA: TGTGCCAGCAGTTGGGGGCCCGGGCAGTTCTTC.

This chain uses TRBV18 with TRBJ1-1, with TRBD1 matching 7 bases. CDR1 is KGHSH, CDR2 LQKENI, per germline. This CDR3 comprises 12 residues. J gave up 10 bases and V 4 bases, and 6 bases lay outside the gene matches. This CDR3 reads CASSLTGEPAFF. CDR3 DNA sequence: TGTGCCAGCTCACTAACAGGGGAGCCAGCTTTCTTT.